Listed below are T cell receptor beta chains from one sample, sequenced in a study of shared clonotypes between healthy human individuals. Assay: immunoSEQ multiplex PCR; the TCRdb copy retains only in-frame clones and omits some. In the table there are over 850,000 clones, about 84% of which are singletons. What was sequenced was memory CD4+ T cells from PBMCs. Receptors were obtained from a man aged 18-30 years in good health. Some clones in this sample may be carry-over from other donors' samples. CDR3s include the opening cysteine and the closing phenylalanine or tryptophan. Fields, in order: V gene, J gene, clone size, D gene, CDR3 protein, CDR3 DNA. A D gene is named only where the DNA matches it firmly. Clone sizes are given selectively: once, few, many, or a class where the clone is expanded.

v_gene: TRBV14; j_gene: TRBJ1-2; abundance: -; d_gene: -; CDR3aa: CASSQVEGNYGYTF; CDR3nt: TGTGCCAGCAGCCAAGTCGAAGGGAACTATGGCTACACCTTC
v_gene: TRBV6-1; j_gene: TRBJ2-4; abundance: few; d_gene: TRBD1; CDR3aa: CASSKQGAPDIQYF; CDR3nt: TGTGCCAGCAGTAAACAGGGGGCGCCTGACATTCAGTACTTC
v_gene: TRBV2; j_gene: TRBJ1-2; abundance: -; d_gene: TRBD1; CDR3aa: CASRDRGLYGYTF; CDR3nt: TGTGCCAGCAGAGACAGGGGGCTCTATGGCTACACCTTC
v_gene: TRBV29-1; j_gene: TRBJ2-1; abundance: -; d_gene: TRBD2; CDR3aa: CSVEVGASGYNEQFF; CDR3nt: TGCAGCGTTGAAGTGGGGGCTAGCGGGTACAATGAGCAGTTCTTC
v_gene: TRBV7-8; j_gene: TRBJ2-2; abundance: -; d_gene: TRBD1; CDR3aa: CASSDRTGANTGELFF; CDR3nt: TGTGCCAGCAGCGACAGGACAGGTGCGAACACCGGGGAGCTGTTTTTT
v_gene: TRBV5-1; j_gene: TRBJ2-5; abundance: -; d_gene: TRBD2; CDR3aa: CASSLGLAGETQYF; CDR3nt: TGCGCCAGCAGCTTGGGGCTAGCGGGGGAGACCCAGTACTTC
v_gene: TRBV27; j_gene: TRBJ2-2; abundance: many; d_gene: -; CDR3aa: CASSLRVSSFIGELFF; CDR3nt: TGTGCCAGCAGTTTAAGAGTCTCTAGCTTTATCGGGGAGCTGTTTTTT
v_gene: TRBV18; j_gene: TRBJ2-1; abundance: once; d_gene: -; CDR3aa: CASSPGPYNEQFF; CDR3nt: TGTGCCAGCTCACCGGGACCTTACAATGAGCAGTTCTTC
v_gene: TRBV29-1; j_gene: TRBJ2-4; abundance: -; d_gene: -; CDR3aa: CSVRNPGLAKNIQYF; CDR3nt: TGCAGCGTCCGTAACCCCGGGCTAGCCAAAAACATTCAGTACTTC
v_gene: TRBV2; j_gene: TRBJ1-3; abundance: many; d_gene: -; CDR3aa: CASRLLGGGSGNTIYF; CDR3nt: TGTGCCAGCAGATTGTTGGGGGGCGGCTCTGGAAACACCATATATTTT
v_gene: TRBV7-6; j_gene: TRBJ2-2; abundance: -; d_gene: -; CDR3aa: CASSLGYRGNTGELFF; CDR3nt: TGTGCCAGCAGCTTAGGTTATCGGGGGAACACCGGGGAGCTGTTTTTT
v_gene: TRBV19; j_gene: TRBJ2-3; abundance: -; d_gene: TRBD1; CDR3aa: CASRSRGGAGDTQYF; CDR3nt: TGTGCCAGTAGATCCAGAGGGGGCGCCGGAGATACGCAGTATTTT
v_gene: TRBV6-6; j_gene: TRBJ2-5; abundance: -; d_gene: -; CDR3aa: CAAGETQYF; CDR3nt: TGTGCCGCGGGGGAGACCCAGTACTTC
v_gene: TRBV18; j_gene: TRBJ2-4; abundance: -; d_gene: TRBD1; CDR3aa: CASSPQSRGLAKNIQYF; CDR3nt: TGTGCCAGCTCACCCCAAAGCAGGGGGCTAGCCAAAAACATTCAGTACTTC
v_gene: TRBV7-8; j_gene: TRBJ2-3; abundance: once; d_gene: -; CDR3aa: CASSLDRPGDTQYF; CDR3nt: TGTGCCAGCAGCTTAGACAGGCCAGGTGATACGCAGTATTTT
v_gene: TRBV4-1; j_gene: TRBJ2-5; abundance: once; d_gene: -; CDR3aa: CASSQNFALRETQYF; CDR3nt: TGCGCCAGCAGCCAAAATTTTGCACTCCGGGAGACCCAGTACTTC
v_gene: TRBV6-1; j_gene: TRBJ1-2; abundance: -; d_gene: -; CDR3aa: CASSAGGSLYGYTF; CDR3nt: TGTGCCAGCAGTGCGGGAGGCAGCCTCTATGGCTACACCTTC
v_gene: TRBV5-1; j_gene: TRBJ1-1; abundance: -; d_gene: TRBD1; CDR3aa: CASSPGQMNTEAFF; CDR3nt: TGCGCCAGCAGTCCGGGACAGATGAACACTGAAGCTTTCTTT
v_gene: TRBV30; j_gene: TRBJ1-4; abundance: many; d_gene: -; CDR3aa: CAWSVVGAGEKLFF; CDR3nt: TGTGCCTGGAGTGTAGTGGGGGCCGGTGAAAAACTGTTTTTT
v_gene: TRBV19; j_gene: TRBJ2-4; abundance: -; d_gene: -; CDR3aa: CASSTASAKNIQYF; CDR3nt: TGTGCCAGTTCCACAGCCTCGGCCAAAAACATTCAGTACTTC
v_gene: TRBV11-2; j_gene: TRBJ1-4; abundance: -; d_gene: -; CDR3aa: CASSLSGRGYEKLFF; CDR3nt: TGTGCCAGCAGCTTATCCGGGCGTGGGTATGAAAAACTGTTTTTT
v_gene: TRBV18; j_gene: TRBJ2-7; abundance: -; d_gene: TRBD1; CDR3aa: CASSQPGQGPYEQYF; CDR3nt: TGTGCCAGCTCACAACCGGGACAGGGACCCTACGAGCAGTACTTC
v_gene: TRBV5-1; j_gene: TRBJ1-1; abundance: few; d_gene: -; CDR3aa: CASSYITGETEAFF; CDR3nt: TGCGCCAGCAGCTACATTACAGGAGAGACTGAAGCTTTCTTT
v_gene: TRBV2; j_gene: TRBJ2-3; abundance: few; d_gene: TRBD1; CDR3aa: CASSYRDRSTDTQYF; CDR3nt: TGTGCCAGCAGTTACCGGGACAGAAGCACAGATACGCAGTATTTT
v_gene: TRBV6-5; j_gene: TRBJ2-2; abundance: few; d_gene: -; CDR3aa: CASTTLGATGELFF; CDR3nt: TGTGCCAGCACCACTCTTGGAGCCACCGGGGAGCTGTTTTTT
v_gene: TRBV30; j_gene: TRBJ1-1; abundance: -; d_gene: TRBD1; CDR3aa: CAWAGGQGVRAFF; CDR3nt: TGTGCCTGGGCTGGGGGACAGGGTGTACGAGCTTTCTTT